Shown below are 19 T cell receptor beta chains from a single sample sequenced in a study of Tregs in tolerant kidney transplant recipients. Assay used: immunoSEQ multiplex PCR; TCRdb lists only in-frame clones, some missing. The profile shows over 85,000 clones, 80% to 95% of them singletons. This sample comprised CD4+ T cells from blood, obtained before the transplant. These receptors came from a human donor who received a combined kidney and bone marrow transplant.

A single count supports this clone. The chain links TRBV7-7 to TRBJ2-1; no clear D. V shed 1 base and J shed 1 base, with 8 bases lying between them. The CDR3 length is 15 residues. Germline lookup yields CDR1 SSHAT and CDR2 FNYEAQ (reference sequence). For the CDR3, the DNA is TGTGCCAGCAGCTTAGAGGCGGTTTCCTACAATGAGCAGTTCTTC. It specifies CASSLEAVSYNEQFF.

V usage is TRBV7-8 and J usage is TRBJ2-1, with D tentatively TRBD1 (5 bases). Germline-derived CDR1 and CDR2 are SGHVS and FQNEAQ. Trimming removed 6 bases at V and 0 bases at J, with 15 bases between. CDR3 length equals 16 residues. The CDR3 region has the DNA TGTGCCAGCAGGGTAACCAGGGAACTCTCCTACAATGAGCAGTTCTTC. Translated, it gives CASRVTRELSYNEQFF.

The chain joins TRBV7-9 to TRBJ2-2; 10 positions match TRBD2. The J segment lost 1 base and the V segment lost 5 bases, leaving 4 bases of the junction unmatched. The CDR3 runs 16 residues. CDR1 SEHNR and CDR2 FQNEAQ come from the germline V gene (reference sequence). The CDR3 protein is CASSLKREGNTGELFF. CDR3 in DNA: TGTGCCAGCAGCCTCAAGCGGGAGGGGAACACCGGGGAGCTGTTTTTT.

The gene calls are TRBV30 and TRBJ1-1, with D hard to call. The CDR3 runs to 14 residues. The germline gives CDR1 GTSNPN, CDR2 SVGIG (reference sequence). With 0 bases removed from V and 1 base from J, the gap between germline ends came to 9 bases. CDR3 amino acids: CAWSVMYKNTEAFF. CDR3 DNA: TGTGCCTGGAGTGTAATGTATAAGAACACTGAAGCTTTCTTT.

J is TRBJ2-5 and V is TRBV19, with TRBD2 identical over 7 bases. Looked up from germline, CDR1 is LNHDA and CDR2 is SQIVND (reference sequence). This CDR3 contains 15 residues. Trimming at V came to 4 bases and at J to 3 bases, leaving 8 bases not matched to a gene. This chain's CDR3 is CASSTPGGPKETQYF. DNA for the CDR3: TGTGCCAGTAGTACCCCGGGGGGTCCGAAAGAGACCCAGTACTTC.

This clone has only a few counts. The rearrangement links TRBV7-9 to TRBJ2-7, with 7 bases lining up with TRBD1. CDR1 is SEHNR, CDR2 FQNEAQ, per germline (reference sequence). J gave up 2 bases and V 5 bases, and 6 bases lay outside the gene matches. CDR3 length: 14 amino acids. CDR3: CASSQRTGTYEQYF. The CDR3 nucleotides are TGTGCCAGCAGCCAACGGACAGGAACCTACGAGCAGTACTTC.

The CDR3 loop reads CASTRQAPDTQYF. CDR3 nucleotide sequence: TGTGCCAGCACCAGACAGGCCCCAGATACGCAGTATTTT. The chain has TRBV6-1 and TRBJ2-3; possibly TRBD1 for D (6 bases). There are 13 residues in the CDR3. The V and J ends lost 7 bases and 4 bases respectively, with 12 bases between them. Germline assignment: CDR1 MNHNS and CDR2 SASEGT.

This clone was seen once. In nucleotides, the CDR3 is TGTGCCAGCAGCCCCTACAGGGGCCTCGGGGAAGCTTTCTTT. It is translated as CASSPYRGLGEAFF. V usage is TRBV4-2 and J usage is TRBJ1-1; 7 bases fit TRBD1. The V and J ends lost 4 bases and 8 bases, in that order; junction bases with no gene match: 10. This CDR3 spans 14 amino acids. The V gene's germline CDR1 is LGHNA and CDR2 YNFKEQ.

This clone was seen just once. The chain employs TRBV11-2 and TRBJ2-3; 7 bases fit TRBD1. Germline values: CDR1 SGHAT, CDR2 FQNNGV. J lost 6 bases, V lost 1 base, and 19 bases had no gene match. The CDR3 is 19 amino acids. CDR3 DNA sequence: TGTGCCAGCAGCTTAGTTTCCGGGACAGAGTGGACCAGCGACGATACGCAGTATTTT. It is translated as CASSLVSGTEWTSDDTQYF.

The gene calls are TRBV28 and TRBJ2-5; TRBD2 agrees at 9 bases. J gave up 5 bases and V 8 bases, and 12 bases lay outside the gene matches. Per germline, CDR1 MDHEN and CDR2 SYDVKM. The CDR3 runs 15 residues. CDR3 region: CASLPWRGGRETQYF. In DNA, the CDR3 is TGTGCCAGCCTACCTTGGCGGGGGGGCCGGGAGACCCAGTACTTC. Looking up the rest from reference TRBV28 and TRBJ2-5 gives the full variable domain: DVKVTQSSRYLVKRTGEKVFLECVQDMDHENMFWYRQDPGLGLRLIYFSYDVKMKEKGDIPEGYSVSREKKERFSLILESASTNQTSMYLCASLPWRGGRETQYFGPGTRLLVL.

The CDR3 sequence is CASSPISGHQETQYF. The DNA for the CDR3 is TGTGCCAGCAGTCCAATATCCGGACATCAAGAGACCCAGTACTTC. This sequence joins TRBV28 and TRBJ2-5, with a weak D call TRBD1 (5 bases). The V end lost 5 bases, the J end lost 2 bases, and 15 bases lay between the germline ends. From germline, CDR1 is MDHEN and CDR2 SYDVKM. This CDR3 region has 15 residues.

CDR3 DNA: TGTGCCAGCAGCTTGGTTACATTAGGAAACACCATATATTTT. Translating it yields CASSLVTLGNTIYF. The V call is TRBV7-2, the J call TRBJ1-3; D is ambiguous. CDR1 is SGHTA, CDR2 FQGNSA, per germline. The CDR3 is 14 residues long. V lost 3 bases and J 4 bases, leaving 10 bases between the germline ends.

The chain is built from TRBV5-1 and TRBJ2-2, with D hard to call. V shed 0 bases and J shed 10 bases, with 10 bases lying between them. This CDR3 is built from 13 residues. CDR1 is SGHRS, CDR2 YFSETQ, per germline. DNA for the CDR3: TGCGCCAGCAGCTTGGAGTCTTCTACGGAGCTGTTTTTT. Translation gives CASSLESSTELFF.

This chain connects TRBV19 to TRBJ1-3; D call uncertain. The CDR3 consists of 14 residues. V shed 1 base and J shed 4 bases, with 8 bases lying between them. Germline assignment: CDR1 LNHDA and CDR2 SQIVND (reference sequence). The CDR3 DNA reads as TGTGCCAGTAGTATAGGAGGTTTCGGAAACACCATATATTTT. Translating gives CASSIGGFGNTIYF.

The count of this clone is one. At the DNA level, this CDR3 is encoded by other sequences in the same sample as well. V and J are TRBV7-2 and TRBJ1-6; TRBD1 aligns across 9 bases. Germline CDR1 is SGHTA and CDR2 is FQGNSA. Unmatched junction bases numbered 3, after V lost 1 base and J lost 8 bases. This CDR3 has 15 residues. Here the CDR3 DNA reads TGTGCCAGCAGCTTAGACAGGGGGCCTGATTCACCCCTCCACTTT. Amino acids: CASSLDRGPDSPLHF. Using reference TRBV7-2 and TRBJ1-6 for the parts outside the CDR3, the full variable domain is GAGVSQSPSNKVTEKGKDVELRCDPISGHTALYWYRQSLGQGLEFLIYFQGNSAPDKSGLPSDRFSAERTGGSVSTLTIQRTQQEDSAVYLCASSLDRGPDSPLHFGNGTRLTVT.

This chain uses TRBV5-8 with TRBJ2-2; D is uncertain. V gave up 4 bases and J gave up 4 bases, with 8 bases separating them. This CDR3 is 13 amino acids long. Germline V lookup: CDR1 SGHTS, CDR2 YDEGEE. The chain's CDR3 is CASSTFRTGELFF. The DNA for the CDR3 is TGTGCCAGCAGCACATTTCGCACCGGGGAGCTGTTTTTT.

CDR3 in amino acids: CASSQVRDLFSGNTIYF. CDR3 coding DNA: TGTGCCAGCAGCCAAGTGAGAGATCTCTTCTCTGGAAACACCATATATTTT. This chain joins TRBV14 and TRBJ1-3; D unclear. The ends were cut back, 1 base at V and 0 bases at J, with 13 bases in the middle. Per germline, CDR1 SGHDN and CDR2 FVKESK. The CDR3 totals 17 residues.

V gene TRBV6-1 combines with J gene TRBJ1-1; 10 bases agree with TRBD1. V was clipped by 6 bases and J by 0 bases; unmatched bases: 4. The CDR3 length is 15 residues. Germline-derived CDR1 and CDR2 are MNHNS and SASEGT. The CDR3 loop is CASRRTGGLNTEAFF. The CDR3 DNA follows: TGTGCCAGCAGGCGGACAGGGGGACTGAACACTGAAGCTTTCTTT.

This clone is a singleton in its sample. V gene TRBV4-3 combines with J gene TRBJ2-7; 9 bases map to TRBD2. J gave up 6 bases and V 0 bases, and 9 bases lay outside the gene matches. The CDR3 is 16 amino acids. Germline V gene sequence: CDR1 LGHNA, CDR2 YSLEER. The CDR3 loop reads CASSQDQASGNVEQYF. The CDR3 bases are TGCGCCAGCAGCCAAGATCAAGCTAGCGGGAATGTCGAGCAGTACTTC.